The 22 T cell receptor beta chains reported below all come from one sample, sequenced in a study of blood T cell repertoires in COVID-19 (dated by TCRdb to the early 2020s). Libraries were prepared through the immunoSEQ multiplex PCR assay. Not all clones reach the TCRdb copy of this immuneACCESS table, which keeps in-frame sequences only. Checked studies attribute under half of the gap to unresolved V genes and leave the rest unexplained. The sample table lists hundreds of thousands of clones, about 90% of them with a count of one. The top ten hold roughly 2% of the sample. What was sequenced was PBMCs or T cells enriched from blood (not recorded which). The receptors here all came from a man in his forties in a cohort exposed to, infected with or recovered from COVID-19 (not recorded which).

V and J are TRBV6-5 and TRBJ2-7, with 12 bases lining up with TRBD2. Germline-derived CDR1 and CDR2 are MNHEY and SVGAGI. The CDR3 extends over 14 amino acids. Losses at the gene ends were 10 bases for V and 1 base for J; bases not matched to a gene: 5. CDR3 coding DNA: TGTGCCACCACCCTAGCGGGAGGGTCCTACGAGCAGTACTTC. This sequence encodes CATTLAGGSYEQYF.

A note on this clone: The sample contains more than one DNA sequence encoding this CDR3. The chain combines TRBV30 with TRBJ1-5; D gene ambiguous. This CDR3 spans 15 amino acids. With 0 bases removed from V and 3 bases from J, the gap between germline ends came to 12 bases. Germline CDR1 reads GTSNPN; CDR2 reads SVGIG (reference sequence). DNA for the CDR3: TGTGCCTGGAGTGTACTTGGAGGGCCCAATCAGCCCCAGCATTTT. Translated, it gives CAWSVLGGPNQPQHF.

The genes are TRBV30 and TRBJ2-7, with 9 bases lining up with TRBD1. CDR3 length: 13 residues. With 0 bases clipped from V and 7 bases from J, the junction kept 4 bases outside the gene matches. Germline V gene sequence: CDR1 GTSNPN, CDR2 SVGIG (reference sequence). In nucleotides, the CDR3 is TGTGCCTGGAGTGTACAGGGGGCTCAAGAGCAGTACTTC. This sequence encodes CAWSVQGAQEQYF.

The chain couples TRBV7-9 to TRBJ1-3; 9 bases line up with TRBD1. CDR1 and CDR2 (germline): SEHNR, FQNEAQ (reference sequence). There are 15 residues in the CDR3. The junction had 8 bases not matched to a gene; V was cut back by 4 bases and J by 7 bases. The CDR3 DNA sequence: TGTGCCAGCAGCTCCTTTGAACAGGGGGCGAACACCATATATTTT. Encoded protein: CASSSFEQGANTIYF.

The genes are TRBV28 and TRBJ2-7, with D possibly matching TRBD2 (5 bases). The V gene lost 4 bases and the J gene lost 2 bases, with 15 bases spanning the gap. CDR3 length equals 15 residues. Germline CDR1 is MDHEN and CDR2 is SYDVKM. The DNA of the CDR3 is TGTGCCAGCAGTTCCTCCTCAGCGGCAACCTACGAGCAGTACTTC. Translating gives CASSSSSAATYEQYF. Drawing the rest from reference TRBV28 and TRBJ2-7, the complete variable domain is DVKVTQSSRYLVKRTGEKVFLECVQDMDHENMFWYRQDPGLGLRLIYFSYDVKMKEKGDIPEGYSVSREKKERFSLILESASTNQTSMYLCASSSSSAATYEQYFGPGTRLTVT.

The chain couples TRBV7-9 to TRBJ1-1; no reliable D call. Deletions cut 4 bases from V and 10 bases from J, with 13 bases between. Germline CDR1 is SEHNR and CDR2 is FQNEAQ (reference sequence). CDR3 length: 12 amino acids. This CDR3 is CASSWAAGLAFF. The CDR3 nucleotides are TGTGCCAGCAGCTGGGCAGCCGGACTAGCTTTCTTT.

This clone was counted between two and nine times. The chain is built from TRBV6-5 and TRBJ1-6; 8 positions agree with TRBD1. Germline V lookup: CDR1 MNHEY, CDR2 SVGAGI. The CDR3 loop spans 13 amino acids. J gave up 7 bases and V 10 bases, and 6 bases lay outside the gene matches. CDR3: CATRQGTNSPLHF. The CDR3 DNA sequence: TGTGCCACTAGACAGGGGACGAATTCACCCCTCCACTTT.

This CDR3 reads CATSRDQNQPQHF. The CDR3 DNA is TGTGCCACCAGCAGAGATCAAAATCAGCCCCAGCATTTT. The genes are TRBV15 and TRBJ1-5; D not resolved. The CDR3 extends over 13 amino acids. Deletions cut 0 bases from V and 4 bases from J, with 4 bases between. Germline V gives CDR1 LNHNV, CDR2 YYDKDF (reference sequence).

The chain has TRBV5-5 and TRBJ2-7; no clear D gene. Trimming cost V 1 base and J 3 bases, with 17 bases left between them. This CDR3 region has 16 residues. CDR1 is SGHKS, CDR2 YYEKEE, per germline (reference sequence). This CDR3 is CASSLSGQVGLYEQYF. The CDR3 DNA is TGTGCCAGCAGCTTGAGTGGCCAGGTTGGGCTCTACGAGCAGTACTTC.

The genes are TRBV21-1 and TRBJ1-5; the table gives TRBD1 as D, unverified against the DNA. TRBV21-1 is a documented pseudogene. The CDR3 sequence is 14 residues long. The CDR3 is CASSNRQGSQPQHF. The CDR3 coding sequence is TGTGCCAGCAGCAACCGACAGGGGAGTCAGCCCCAGCATTTT.

The rearrangement links TRBV28 to TRBJ2-5; TRBD1 aligns across 7 bases. In germline, CDR1 is MDHEN, CDR2 SYDVKM. The CDR3 consists of 14 residues. Losses at the gene ends were 7 bases for V and 7 bases for J; bases not matched to a gene: 12. CDR3: CASNPTGNDRTQYF. The CDR3 DNA is TGTGCCAGCAATCCGACAGGGAACGATAGGACCCAGTACTTC.

This rearrangement joins TRBV5-1 to TRBJ1-1; D might be TRBD1 (5 bases). This CDR3 has 14 residues. Germline CDR1 reads SGHRS; CDR2 reads YFSETQ. Trimming pared 3 bases from V and 5 bases from J, leaving 14 bases between. CDR3 in amino acids: CASSSREGGTEAFF. DNA of the CDR3: TGCGCCAGCAGCTCCAGGGAGGGTGGGACTGAAGCTTTCTTT.

The chain joins TRBV7-8 to TRBJ1-2; 9 positions agree with TRBD1. V shed 2 bases, J shed 7 bases, and the junction held 14 bases outside the gene matches. This CDR3 contains 17 residues. The germline V gene has CDR1 SGHVS and CDR2 FQNEAQ. This chain's CDR3 is CASSLLPITGGASGYTF. In DNA form, the CDR3 reads TGTGCCAGCAGCTTATTGCCCATCACAGGGGGCGCCTCTGGCTACACCTTC.

The chain uses TRBV15 and TRBJ2-7; 8 bases are a match to TRBD2. Losses at the gene ends were 0 bases for V and 4 bases for J; bases not matched to a gene: 5. The CDR3 is 15 residues long. Germline CDR1 and CDR2: LNHNV and YYDKDF (reference sequence). CDR3 sequence (DNA): TGTGCCACCAGCAGAGATCCGGGAGGGGTATACGAGCAGTACTTC. This sequence encodes CATSRDPGGVYEQYF.

This chain joins TRBV4-1 and TRBJ2-1; perhaps TRBD2 as D (5 bases). The CDR3 loop spans 13 amino acids. Germline values: CDR1 MGHRA, CDR2 YSYEKL. The germline V and J ends were trimmed by 6 bases and 4 bases, with 10 bases remaining between them. CDR3 nucleotides: TGCGCCAGCAGTAGGCGGGTATACAATGAGCAGTTCTTC. Amino acids: CASSRRVYNEQFF.

J is TRBJ2-7 and V is TRBV4-1; TRBD2 agrees at 12 bases. After removal of 0 bases from V and 2 bases from J, the junction contained 8 bases not matched to a gene. This CDR3 region has 18 residues. Germline V gene data show CDR1 as MGHRA and CDR2 as YSYEKL. DNA of the CDR3: TGCGCCAGCAGCCAAGACCTCCAGGCTAGCGGGAGGGCCTACGAGCAGTACTTC. It specifies CASSQDLQASGRAYEQYF.

This clone was observed once. V gene TRBV30 combines with J gene TRBJ2-7; D possibly corresponds to TRBD2 (6 bases). CDR1 is GTSNPN and CDR2 is SVGIG in the germline V gene (reference sequence). Trimming left V 4 bases short and J 2 bases short, with 21 bases between. This CDR3 spans 16 amino acids. CDR3 nucleotide sequence: TGTGCCTGGAAGGCACGCGGCCAGAGACTAGCCTACGAGCAGTACTTC. It specifies CAWKARGQRLAYEQYF.

The CDR3 sequence: CASSFEGRSNEQFF. The CDR3 DNA is TGTGCCAGCAGCTTTGAGGGAAGGAGTAATGAGCAGTTCTTC. This chain connects TRBV7-9 to TRBJ2-1, with D perhaps TRBD2 (5 bases). CDR1 is SEHNR, CDR2 FQNEAQ, per germline (reference sequence). The length of the CDR3 is 14 residues. V lost 3 bases and J 7 bases, leaving 13 bases between the germline ends.

V is TRBV11-2 and J is TRBJ2-1; tentative D call: TRBD2 (6 bases). CDR1 is SGHAT, CDR2 FQNNGV, per germline. V shed 3 bases and J shed 1 base, with 10 bases lying between them. This CDR3 is built from 15 residues. In DNA, the CDR3 is TGTGCCAGCAGCTTTGGGGCGGGGTCCTACAATGAGCAGTTCTTC. This translates into CASSFGAGSYNEQFF.

The chain recombines TRBV2 with TRBJ2-2, with 11 positions matching TRBD2. Trimming cost V 4 bases and J 8 bases; bases outside gene matches: 12. The CDR3 runs 17 residues. Germline V gives CDR1 SNHLY, CDR2 FYNNEI. CDR3 sequence reads: CASSAPVLAGVPGELFF. In nucleotides, the CDR3 is TGTGCCAGCAGTGCCCCGGTACTAGCGGGAGTCCCGGGGGAGCTGTTTTTT.

This clone was observed a handful of times. The chain couples TRBV5-4 to TRBJ2-1; 11 bases are shared with TRBD2. The CDR3 runs 18 residues. Germline CDR1 SGHNT, CDR2 YYREEE (reference sequence). J was trimmed by 3 bases and V by 4 bases; bases with no gene match: 12. CDR3 coding DNA: TGTGCCAGCAGCCCACCGGGACTAGCGGAGCCTATCTACAATGAGCAGTTCTTC. This codes for CASSPPGLAEPIYNEQFF.

This chain connects TRBV11-2 to TRBJ2-7; D remains ambiguous. CDR1 is SGHAT and CDR2 is FQNNGV in the germline V gene. CDR3 length: 14 residues. The germline V and J ends were trimmed by 5 bases and 2 bases, with 13 bases remaining between them. The CDR3 is CASSPPGETYEQYF. The CDR3 DNA is TGTGCCAGCAGCCCGCCAGGCGAGACCTACGAGCAGTACTTC.